The clone carrying this T cell receptor beta chain was detected ten times or more. This may stem from a read error, because a much larger clone lies one nucleotide away. TCRdb ran MiXCR on the 5' RACE reads and lists one entry per CDR3 protein. Of about 130,000 distinct CDR3 sequences listed, roughly 6.7% are singletons. This entry is derived from a study of T cells after yellow fever vaccination. V was pared by 4 bases and J by 3 bases, with 3 bases between. The CDR3 sequence is 11 residues long. Per germline, CDR1 SEHNR and CDR2 FQNEAQ (reference sequence). The TCR comes from a man aged 18 to 35 who received the YFV17D yellow fever vaccine. Sequences were derived from CD4+ T cells sorted from PBMCs, sampled about 10 days after the first yellow fever vaccination. The rearrangement joins TRBV7-9 to TRBJ2-5, with no clear D. Here the CDR3 reads CASSYEETQYF. The CDR3 nucleotides read TGTGCCAGCAGCTACGAAGAGACCCAGTACTTC.